The source of this T cell receptor beta chain is a study of blood T cell repertoires in COVID-19. Overall study context: Both acute and convalescent COVID-19 samples were obtained from the United States, Italy and Spain.

Per germline, CDR1 SGHTA and CDR2 FQGNSA. After removal of 4 bases from V and 7 bases from J, the junction contained 4 bases not matched to a gene. The CDR3 covers 15 residues. The repertoire was sequenced with immunoSEQ multiplex PCR; TCRdb's copy has only in-frame clones and lacks some. The table has about 140,000 clones, 60% to 80% seen once; the top ten hold approximately 9%. The rearrangement links TRBV7-2 to TRBJ2-1, with 13 bases aligning to TRBD2. What was sequenced was peripheral blood. The receptor comes from a woman aged 50 to 65 with active or convalescent COVID-19. The CDR3 sequence: CASSSRTSGGNEQFF. The CDR3 DNA reads as TGTGCCAGCAGCTCACGGACTAGCGGGGGTAATGAGCAGTTCTTC.